Here is one T cell receptor beta chain with its context. This sample is drawn from a study of T cell responses to AZD1222 COVID-19 vaccine. Here immunoSEQ multiplex PCR was the method, and the copy in TCRdb shows in-frame clones only, minus some. Among about 130,000 clones listed, roughly nine tenths were seen once. Here the sequenced sample was peripheral blood, taken on day 0 of AZD1222 vaccination. The sequence derives from an adult in good health.

In DNA, the CDR3 is TGTGCCAGCAGCTATGACACTCCGGGGCAGACTCGGTCCACTGGGACCCAGTACTTC. Translating gives CASSYDTPGQTRSTGTQYF. V is TRBV7-6 and J is TRBJ2-5, with D possibly being TRBD1 or TRBD2 (5 bases each). The V end was cut by 4 bases, the J end by 7 bases, with 31 bases between. Germline CDR1 and CDR2: SGHVS and FNYEAQ. The CDR3 extends over 19 amino acids. Variable domain in full (rest from reference TRBV7-6 and TRBJ2-5): GAGVSQSPRYKVTKRGQDVALRCDPISGHVSLYWYRQALGQGPEFLTYFNYEAQQDKSGLPNDRFSAERPEGSISTLTIQRTEQRDSAMYRCASSYDTPGQTRSTGTQYFGPGTRLLVL.